This T cell receptor beta chain stems from a study of blood T cell repertoires in COVID-19. Assay: immunoSEQ multiplex PCR; the TCRdb copy retains only in-frame clones and omits some. This sample yields 150,000 to 200,000 clones, of which 80% to 85% are seen a single time; roughly 3% belongs to the top ten. From germline, CDR1 is MNHEY and CDR2 SVGAGI. V shed 4 bases and J 1 base; nucleotides not matched to a gene: 6. The CDR3 runs 16 residues. This chain uses TRBV6-5 with TRBJ2-1; 8 positions match TRBD2. This receptor was taken from a human donor with acute or convalescent COVID-19. The donor label of this sample is uncertain. Specimen: peripheral blood. For the CDR3, the DNA is TGTGCCAGCAGTTCTTCAAGCGGGAGTTCCTACAATGAGCAGTTCTTC. As protein: CASSSSSGSSYNEQFF.